Listed below are T cell receptor beta chains from one sample, sequenced in a study of control samples from healthy donors and cancer patients. Assay: immunoSEQ multiplex PCR; the TCRdb copy retains only in-frame clones and omits some. The sample yields about 92,000 clones, 82% seen once. Sequenced material: blood. These receptors were taken from a woman aged 60-75 years in good health. The CDR3 runs from the conserved cysteine through the conserved F or W. D genes are given only for firm matches. Rows give clone size only sometimes, using once, few, many, or a class for an expanded clone.

D gene	V gene	J gene	clone size	CDR3 protein	CDR3 DNA
TRBD2	TRBV7-8	TRBJ2-3	few	CASSAPSGGSDTQYF	TGTGCCAGCAGCGCCCCTAGCGGGGGGTCAGATACGCAGTATTTT
-	TRBV6-6	TRBJ1-3	-	CASSLQGSGNTIYF	TGTGCCAGCAGTCTCCAGGGCTCTGGAAACACCATATATTTT
-	TRBV2	TRBJ2-3	-	CASSETRSSTDTQYF	TGTGCCAGCAGTGAAACTCGAAGTAGCACAGATACGCAGTATTTT
TRBD2	TRBV5-5	TRBJ2-3	-	CASSWIAGGGDTQYF	TGTGCCAGCAGCTGGATAGCGGGAGGGGGGGATACGCAGTATTTT
-	TRBV10-2	TRBJ1-1	once	CASRAGFTEAFF	TGCGCCAGCCGGGCAGGTTTCACTGAAGCTTTCTTT
-	TRBV21-1	TRBJ1-5	once	CASSKALGFRAADQPQHF	TGTGCCAGCAGCAAAGCGCTCGGGTTTCGGGCAGCCGATCAGCCCCAGCATTTT
-	TRBV7-6	TRBJ2-3	-	CASSLDSGTDTQYF	TGTGCCAGCAGCTTAGATAGTGGCACAGATACGCAGTATTTT
-	TRBV10-3	TRBJ2-1	-	CAISGGAEQFF	TGTGCCATCAGTGGGGGGGCCGAGCAGTTCTTC
TRBD1	TRBV14	TRBJ1-4	-	CASSPTGGVNEKLFF	TGTGCCAGCAGCCCCACAGGGGGCGTTAATGAAAAACTGTTTTTT
TRBD1	TRBV7-2	TRBJ1-1	-	CASSLEGTVNTEAFF	TGTGCCAGCAGCTTAGAGGGGACAGTGAACACTGAAGCTTTCTTT
-	TRBV6-6	TRBJ1-6	-	CASNKEGTYNSPLHF	TGTGCCAGCAATAAGGAAGGGACCTATAATTCACCCCTCCACTTT
-	TRBV7-7	TRBJ2-3	few	CASSLRGGGEDTQYF	TGTGCTAGCAGCTTAAGGGGGGGCGGTGAGGATACGCAGTATTTT
-	TRBV7-2	TRBJ2-7	-	CASSSGQSYEQYF	TGTGCCAGCAGCTCCGGACAATCCTACGAGCAGTACTTC
TRBD1	TRBV6-6	TRBJ1-5	-	CASSRSTGGWGNQPQHF	TGTGCCAGCAGTCGATCGACAGGGGGCTGGGGCAATCAGCCCCAGCATTTT
-	TRBV6-4	TRBJ1-2	-	CASSFTGLYGYTF	TGTGCCAGCAGCTTCACAGGGTTGTACGGCTACACCTTC
-	TRBV5-1	TRBJ1-2	-	CASSFRDTDNYGYTF	TGCGCCAGCAGCTTCCGGGACACCGATAACTATGGCTACACCTTC
TRBD2	TRBV7-6	TRBJ2-5	-	CASSTSGEGETQYF	TGTGCCAGCAGCACTAGCGGGGAAGGGGAGACCCAGTACTTC
-	TRBV6-5	TRBJ1-2	-	CASSFGRGASYTF	TGTGCCAGCAGTTTCGGACGGGGCGCGAGCTACACCTTC
-	TRBV20-1	TRBJ2-3	-	CSASTGQTWDTQYF	TGCAGTGCTAGTACTGGCCAAACTTGGGATACGCAGTATTTT
-	TRBV29-1	TRBJ1-3	-	CSVRGGGNTIYF	TGCAGCGTTAGAGGCGGTGGAAACACCATATATTTT
-	TRBV7-2	TRBJ1-1	-	CASSLDYGRPAFF	TGTGCCAGCAGCTTAGACTACGGACGGCCCGCTTTCTTT
-	TRBV28	TRBJ1-2	-	CASSLYVYGYTF	TGTGCCAGCAGTTTATACGTCTATGGCTACACCTTC
TRBD1	TRBV19	TRBJ1-2	few	CASSSGTGGGYGYTF	TGTGCCAGTAGTTCTGGGACAGGGGGCGGCTATGGCTACACCTTC
-	TRBV7-2	TRBJ2-7	-	CASSLDGTPSYEQYF	TGTGCCAGCAGCTTAGATGGGACGCCGTCCTACGAGCAGTACTTC
-	TRBV28	TRBJ2-7	-	CASSSLDSYEQYF	TGTGCCAGCAGTTCATTAGACAGCTACGAGCAGTACTTC
TRBD2	TRBV7-2	TRBJ2-7	-	CASSLGRGLAGAYEQYF	TGTGCCAGCAGCTTAGGGAGGGGACTAGCGGGGGCTTACGAGCAGTACTTC
TRBD1	TRBV2	TRBJ1-5	-	CASKLLQGGNQPQHF	TGTGCCAGCAAGCTCCTACAGGGGGGTAATCAGCCCCAGCATTTT
TRBD1	TRBV9	TRBJ2-5	-	CASSEGQTKSGETQYF	TGTGCCAGCAGCGAGGGACAGACTAAATCGGGGGAGACCCAGTACTTC
-	TRBV6-5	TRBJ2-5	-	CASSDSIQETQYF	TGTGCCAGCTCGGACAGTATTCAAGAGACCCAGTACTTC
-	TRBV11-2	TRBJ1-5	few	CASSLGFGGNQPQHF	TGTGCCAGCAGCTTAGGGTTTGGTGGCAATCAGCCCCAGCATTTT
TRBD2	TRBV7-9	TRBJ2-1	-	CASSLALVAGGRDNEQFF	TGTGCCAGCAGCTTAGCGTTGGTAGCGGGAGGCAGGGACAATGAGCAGTTCTTC
-	TRBV5-1	TRBJ1-1	-	CASSLWGARDTEAFF	TGCGCCAGCAGCTTGTGGGGGGCAAGGGACACTGAAGCTTTCTTT
-	TRBV7-9	TRBJ1-5	few	CASSLTGDQPQHF	TGTGCCAGCAGCTTAACGGGAGATCAGCCCCAGCATTTT
-	TRBV5-1	TRBJ1-2	-	CASSLLPGEYGGYTF	TGCGCCAGCAGCTTGCTCCCCGGGGAATATGGTGGCTACACCTTC
-	TRBV20-1	TRBJ2-2	few	CSAKTSGELFF	TGCAGTGCAAAGACTAGTGGGGAGCTGTTTTTT
-	TRBV10-1	TRBJ1-2	-	CASIPSQGFLNYGYTF	TGCGCCAGCATTCCCTCCCAGGGGTTCTTGAACTATGGCTACACCTTC
-	TRBV28	TRBJ1-6	-	CASSLLGSPLHF	TGTGCCAGCAGTTTACTGGGTTCACCCCTCCACTTT
TRBD2	TRBV6-4	TRBJ2-1	-	CASSAISGGPQFF	TGTGCCAGCAGTGCGATTAGCGGGGGGCCGCAGTTCTTC
-	TRBV7-9	TRBJ2-7	-	CASSFSGAATEQYF	TGTGCCAGCAGCTTTTCGGGAGCAGCGACGGAGCAGTACTTC
-	TRBV27	TRBJ2-7	-	CASSPPGSPEQYF	TGTGCCAGCAGCCCCCCAGGGAGCCCCGAGCAGTACTTC
-	TRBV11-2	TRBJ1-1	once	CASSLTRGKRTEAFF	TGTGCCAGCAGCCTAACAAGGGGGAAGCGAACTGAAGCTTTCTTT
-	TRBV28	TRBJ2-1	-	CAGRREGLDEQFF	TGTGCCGGTCGCAGGGAAGGTTTGGATGAGCAGTTCTTC
-	TRBV18	TRBJ2-4	-	CASSPGQRGVKNIQYF	TGTGCCAGCTCACCAGGCCAACGCGGCGTCAAAAACATTCAGTACTTC
TRBD2	TRBV10-2	TRBJ2-1	-	CASSEYKAGAHNEQFF	TGCGCCAGCAGTGAGTACAAGGCGGGAGCCCACAATGAGCAGTTCTTC
-	TRBV27	TRBJ1-2	-	CASSLSAPIREYGYTF	TGTGCCAGCAGTTTATCGGCCCCTATCCGGGAGTATGGCTACACCTTC
-	TRBV6-6	TRBJ1-5	-	CASSLTGDAFSNQPQHF	TGTGCCAGCAGTCTAACGGGTGACGCATTTAGCAATCAGCCCCAGCATTTT
-	TRBV6-6	TRBJ2-2	-	CASRTDYPNTGELFF	TGTGCCAGCAGAACGGACTATCCGAACACCGGGGAGCTGTTTTTT
TRBD1	TRBV18	TRBJ1-2	-	CASSRTMSGQGYGYTF	TGTGCCAGCTCACGGACCATGAGCGGACAGGGCTATGGCTACACCTTC
TRBD1	TRBV6-5	TRBJ2-7	-	CASSKTGGAYEQYF	TGTGCCAGCAGCAAGACAGGGGGCGCGTACGAGCAGTACTTC
-	TRBV18	TRBJ2-2	-	CASSPPGTGSGELFF	TGTGCCAGCTCACCACCGGGAACGGGTTCCGGGGAGCTGTTTTTT
TRBD1	TRBV18	TRBJ1-1	once	CASSRFQGDVSTEAFF	TGTGCCAGCTCACGATTCCAGGGGGACGTGAGCACTGAAGCTTTCTTT
TRBD2	TRBV9	TRBJ2-7	-	CASGETGTSKEQYF	TGTGCCAGCGGAGAAACCGGGACTAGTAAAGAGCAGTACTTC
TRBD2	TRBV19	TRBJ2-5	-	CASSLPSGRARETQYF	TGTGCCAGTAGTCTTCCTAGCGGGAGGGCCCGGGAGACCCAGTACTTC
TRBD1	TRBV10-3	TRBJ1-1	-	CAISESMSSGGWAFF	TGTGCCATCAGTGAGTCGATGTCATCAGGGGGGTGGGCTTTCTTT
TRBD1	TRBV6-1	TRBJ2-7	-	CASSEAGTEEYF	TGTGCCAGCAGTGAAGCAGGGACAGAGGAGTACTTC
-	TRBV5-1	TRBJ1-1	-	CASSLSGVTEAFF	TGCGCCAGCAGCTTGTCAGGGGTAACTGAAGCTTTCTTT
TRBD1	TRBV7-2	TRBJ2-4	-	CASSFSGGGNIQYF	TGTGCCAGCAGCTTCTCAGGGGGCGGAAACATTCAGTACTTC
TRBD1	TRBV5-1	TRBJ1-6	-	CASSLAGQGNSPLHF	TGCGCCAGCAGCTTGGCCGGACAGGGGAATTCACCCCTCCACTTT
-	TRBV2	TRBJ2-3	-	CASSYTDTQYF	TGTGCCAGCAGTTACACAGATACGCAGTATTTT
-	TRBV4-3	TRBJ2-7	-	CASSQEGQTYEQYF	TGCGCCAGCAGCCAAGAGGGTCAAACCTACGAGCAGTACTTC